The 26 T cell receptor beta chains below come from one sample, sequenced in a study of shared clonotypes between healthy human individuals. Method: immunoSEQ multiplex PCR; TCRdb's copy keeps in-frame clones and lacks some. In the table there are over 2 million clones, 85% to 95% of which are singletons. Sequenced sample: naive CD4+ T cells sorted from blood. Subset of the sample: CD45RA+ positively selected. The receptor source for this set is a man aged 18 to 29 in good health.

This clone was observed a single time. The chain is built from TRBV6-1 and TRBJ1-4; possibly TRBD1 for D (5 bases). CDR3 size: 16 residues. V shed 0 bases and J shed 9 bases, with 17 bases lying between them. CDR1 is MNHNS and CDR2 is SASEGT in the germline V gene. Written as DNA, the CDR3 is TGTGCCAGCAGTGAAGCGGCGGGACGGGCGCGTCAAAAACTGTTTTTT. Protein product: CASSEAAGRARQKLFF.

This clone appeared once. The CDR3 spells CASQRGHTYEQYF. The CDR3 DNA reads TGTGCCAGTCAGCGGGGACACACCTACGAGCAGTACTTC. The rearrangement links TRBV6-5 to TRBJ2-7; perhaps TRBD2 as D (7 bases). The CDR3 covers 13 residues. The germline V gene encodes CDR1 MNHEY and CDR2 SVGAGI. V lost 9 bases to trimming and J lost 2 bases, with 14 bases between them.

This clone was recorded a few times. The chain joins TRBV6-1 to TRBJ2-7; no definite D call. Trimming removed 7 bases at V and 1 base at J, with 11 bases between. CDR1 is MNHNS and CDR2 is SASEGT in the germline V gene. The CDR3 totals 13 residues. CDR3 DNA: TGTGCCAGCACCTCGTTGGAGTCCTACGAGCAGTACTTC. Amino acids: CASTSLESYEQYF.

The DNA for the CDR3 is TGTGCCAGCAGCAAACTAAGGTCTCGAACAGGGGCGGAAGAGCAGTACTTC. Protein: CASSKLRSRTGAEEQYF. The chain is built from TRBV21-1 and TRBJ2-7; TRBD1 is taken as the D call from the table, unchecked against the DNA. TRBV21-1 is noted as a pseudogene. The CDR3 runs to 17 residues.

This chain connects TRBV5-4 to TRBJ2-4; possible D gene TRBD1, 6 bases. V gave up 0 bases and J gave up 8 bases, with 12 bases separating them. The CDR3 is made up of 14 amino acids. Germline lookup yields CDR1 SGHNT and CDR2 YYREEE (reference sequence). The CDR3 reads CASSLAGVGDIQYF. In DNA, the CDR3 is TGTGCCAGCAGCTTGGCAGGGGTGGGGGACATTCAGTACTTC.

This chain connects TRBV14 to TRBJ1-2, with D hard to call. Trimming removed 1 base from V and 1 base from J, with 10 bases in between. This CDR3 region has 15 residues. CDR1 is SGHDN and CDR2 is FVKESK in the germline V gene. CDR3: CASSQVKGINYGYTF. CDR3 nucleotides: TGTGCCAGCAGCCAAGTTAAGGGAATTAACTATGGCTACACCTTC.

The chain links TRBV7-8 to TRBJ2-2; D might be TRBD1 (5 bases). Germline lookup yields CDR1 SGHVS and CDR2 FQNEAQ. Trimming pared 1 base from V and 6 bases from J, leaving 9 bases between. The CDR3 has 14 amino acids. Written as DNA, the CDR3 is TGTGCCAGCAGCTTAGTCCAGGGCCCCGGGGAGCTGTTTTTT. Protein product: CASSLVQGPGELFF. The full variable domain, completed using reference TRBV7-8 and TRBJ2-2, is GAGVSQSPRYKVAKRGQDVALRCDPISGHVSLFWYQQALGQGPEFLTYFQNEAQLDKSGLPSDRFFAERPEGSVSTLKIQRTQQEDSAVYLCASSLVQGPGELFFGEGSRLTVL.

The J gene is TRBJ2-7, the V gene TRBV18; TRBD2 agrees at 8 bases. The V gene's germline CDR1 is KGHSH and CDR2 LQKENI. V lost 3 bases to trimming and J lost 6 bases; unmatched junction nucleotides: 4. The CDR3 is 13 amino acids. CDR3 nucleotide sequence: TGTGCCAGCTCACCCGGGACTAGAACCGAGCAGTACTTC. As protein: CASSPGTRTEQYF.

The rearrangement links TRBV7-9 to TRBJ2-3; maybe TRBD2 (5 bases). The V and J ends lost 3 bases and 1 base respectively, with 11 bases between them. The V gene's germline CDR1 is SEHNR and CDR2 FQNEAQ (reference sequence). There are 15 residues in the CDR3. The CDR3 nucleotides are TGTGCCAGCAGCTTCAGGAGGTTTGGCACAGATACGCAGTATTTT. Encoded protein: CASSFRRFGTDTQYF.

This clone was recorded only once. The chain recombines TRBV11-3 with TRBJ2-3; D unclear. V lost 5 bases to trimming and J lost 4 bases, with 13 bases between them. The CDR3 has 14 amino acids. Germline CDR1 SGHNT, CDR2 YENEEA. The DNA for the CDR3 is TGTGCCAGCAGCCCCGTTGGAGCCGCAGATACGCAGTATTTT. Protein product: CASSPVGAADTQYF.

The chain uses TRBV4-1 and TRBJ1-5; 9 bases map to TRBD1. The CDR3 runs 15 residues. V was pared by 5 bases and J by 1 base, with 3 bases of the junction left unmatched. Germline V gene data show CDR1 as MGHRA and CDR2 as YSYEKL. The CDR3 DNA reads TGCGCCAGCAGCGCACAGGGGGCGAGCAATCAGCCCCAGCATTTT. It specifies CASSAQGASNQPQHF.

This chain links TRBV9 with TRBJ2-5; D is perhaps TRBD2 (6 bases). Germline V gene lookup returns CDR1 SGDLS and CDR2 YYNGEE. The CDR3 has 16 amino acids. Trimming cost V 4 bases and J 5 bases, with 21 bases left between them. The CDR3: CASSPHTPAGRETQYF. The CDR3 DNA sequence: TGTGCCAGCAGCCCCCATACCCCCGCGGGACGGGAGACCCAGTACTTC.

The rearrangement joins TRBV6-6 to TRBJ2-1, with D perhaps matching TRBD1 (6 bases). V shed 2 bases and J shed 1 base, with 6 bases lying between them. The CDR3 runs to 14 residues. Per germline, CDR1 MNHNY and CDR2 SVGAGI (reference sequence). The CDR3 loop is CASSYQGSYNEQFF. CDR3 nucleotide sequence: TGTGCCAGCAGTTACCAGGGGTCCTACAATGAGCAGTTCTTC.

The J gene is TRBJ1-2, the V gene TRBV5-1; D not resolved. Trimming cost V 6 bases and J 2 bases, with 11 bases left between them. Germline loops: CDR1 SGHRS, CDR2 YFSETQ. CDR3 length equals 13 residues. The CDR3 spells CASTPGANYGYTF. In DNA, the CDR3 is TGCGCCAGCACCCCAGGTGCGAACTATGGCTACACCTTC.

The rearrangement links TRBV28 to TRBJ1-5, with D possibly TRBD1 on 5 matching bases. With 2 bases removed from V and 4 bases from J, the gap between germline ends came to 12 bases. This CDR3 has 15 amino acids. Germline V gene lookup returns CDR1 MDHEN and CDR2 SYDVKM. CDR3 loop: CASSLIGEGNQPQHF. As DNA, the CDR3 is TGTGCCAGCAGTTTAATTGGGGAGGGGAATCAGCCCCAGCATTTT.

V is TRBV5-1 and J is TRBJ2-1; 9 bases align to TRBD1. The CDR3 has 15 residues. Germline trimming cut 2 bases from V and 8 bases from J; bases unmatched to any gene: 8. Germline CDR1 is SGHRS and CDR2 is YFSETQ. In nucleotides, the CDR3 is TGCGCCAGCAGCTTTGTGGGACAGGGTTCGGATGAGCAGTTCTTC. This gives the protein CASSFVGQGSDEQFF.

This clone was picked up one time. This rearrangement joins TRBV11-2 to TRBJ1-2; D possibly corresponds to TRBD1 (5 bases). Trimming removed 5 bases at V and 0 bases at J, with 10 bases between. Germline CDR1 and CDR2: SGHAT and FQNNGV. This CDR3 region has 14 residues. CDR3 region: CASSLLDTNYGYTF. The CDR3 nucleotides read TGTGCCAGCAGCCTGCTGGACACTAACTATGGCTACACCTTC.

V gene TRBV7-9 combines with J gene TRBJ1-2, with D possibly TRBD1 on 6 matching bases. The V gene lost 3 bases and the J gene lost 5 bases, with 19 bases spanning the gap. The CDR3 is 16 amino acids. Germline loops: CDR1 SEHNR, CDR2 FQNEAQ (reference sequence). The CDR3 region is CASSFSGGRNEYGYTF. The CDR3 bases are TGTGCCAGCAGCTTTAGCGGGGGCCGGAATGAATATGGCTACACCTTC. Using reference TRBV7-9 and TRBJ1-2 for the parts outside the CDR3, the full variable domain is DTGVSQNPRHKITKRGQNVTFRCDPISEHNRLYWYRQTLGQGPEFLTYFQNEAQLEKSRLLSDRFSAERPKGSFSTLEIQRTEQGDSAMYLCASSFSGGRNEYGYTFGSGTRLTVV.

As regards this clone: This may come from a read error, since a much larger clone is one base off. Other DNA sequences in this sample translate to the same CDR3. The chain couples TRBV30 to TRBJ2-5; no clear D gene. V was trimmed by 3 bases and J by 4 bases, leaving 9 bases between them. Per germline, CDR1 GTSNPN and CDR2 SVGIG (reference sequence). This CDR3 spans 12 amino acids. CDR3 loop: CAWRRVGETQYF. The DNA of the CDR3 is TGTGCCTGGAGGAGAGTAGGAGAGACCCAGTACTTC. The full variable domain, with the rest looked up from reference TRBV30 and TRBJ2-5, is SQTIHQWPATLVQPVGSPLSLECTVEGTSNPNLYWYRQAAGRGLQLLFYSVGIGQISSEVPQNLSASRPQDRQFILSSKKLLLSDSGFYLCAWRRVGETQYFGPGTRLLVL.

The rearrangement links TRBV7-8 to TRBJ1-5; 7 nucleotides line up with TRBD1. Germline CDR1 and CDR2: SGHVS and FQNEAQ. The V and J ends lost 5 bases and 5 bases, in that order; junction bases with no gene match: 12. The CDR3 covers 16 residues. The CDR3 bases are TGTGCCAGCAGCGCGCCGCAGGGGGTTTTAGATCAGCCCCAGCATTTT. Translating it yields CASSAPQGVLDQPQHF.

The chain carries TRBV13 and TRBJ2-1; weak D call: TRBD2 (5 bases). The V end lost 4 bases, the J end lost 14 bases, and 18 bases lay between the germline ends. Germline values: CDR1 PRHDT, CDR2 FYEKMQ (reference sequence). This CDR3 is built from 13 residues. The CDR3 nucleotides are TGTGCCAGCAGCTCCCTAATCGAGGGCTTGGAGTTCTTC. The encoded protein is CASSSLIEGLEFF.

This chain uses TRBV4-1 with TRBJ2-1, with D perhaps TRBD1 or TRBD2 (5 bases each). V lost 4 bases and J 9 bases, leaving 22 bases between the germline ends. This CDR3 region has 16 residues. Germline V gene sequence: CDR1 MGHRA, CDR2 YSYEKL. The CDR3 nucleotides read TGCGCCAGCAGCCTCCAATCAGCGTCCCGGGGCGGTGAGCAGTTCTTC. As protein: CASSLQSASRGGEQFF.

This clone was detected only once. The gene calls are TRBV11-2 and TRBJ1-4; D perhaps matches TRBD1 (6 bases). Germline CDR1 reads SGHAT; CDR2 reads FQNNGV. CDR3 length: 14 amino acids. The germline V and J ends were trimmed by 4 bases and 8 bases, with 14 bases remaining between them. CDR3 in DNA: TGTGCCAGCAGCTCTTTGGGGGCAAGAGAAAAACTGTTTTTT. The encoded protein is CASSSLGAREKLFF.

J is TRBJ1-4 and V is TRBV7-2; 7 nucleotides line up with TRBD1. CDR3 length equals 14 residues. Germline CDR1 reads SGHTA; CDR2 reads FQGNSA. Unmatched junction bases numbered 2, after V lost 2 bases and J lost 5 bases. CDR3 loop: CASSLHRGNEKLFF. The CDR3 DNA follows: TGTGCCAGCAGCTTACACAGGGGCAATGAAAAACTGTTTTTT.

J is TRBJ2-2 and V is TRBV9, with D possibly called TRBD1 or TRBD2 (5 bases each). The V end was cut by 0 bases, the J end by 0 bases, with 6 bases between. Germline loops: CDR1 SGDLS, CDR2 YYNGEE. The CDR3 runs to 15 residues. The CDR3 DNA reads as TGTGCCAGCAGCGTAGAGGGACCGAACACCGGGGAGCTGTTTTTT. The encoded protein is CASSVEGPNTGELFF.

The genes are TRBV4-1 and TRBJ2-5, with unresolved D. Germline CDR1 MGHRA, CDR2 YSYEKL. The CDR3 is 15 residues long. V was shortened by 0 bases and J by 5 bases, with 13 bases between the two germline ends. The CDR3 DNA is TGCGCCAGCAGCCAAGATCATCAGGTCTTGGAGACCCAGTACTTC. It codes for CASSQDHQVLETQYF.